This T cell receptor beta chain derives from a study of metastatic and nonmetastatic thyroid tumors. Study details: Repertoires were compared across blood and tumor or nodule tissue from malignant and benign thyroid patients.

The germline V gene encodes CDR1 SGHAT and CDR2 FQNNGV. Deletions cut 10 bases from V and 7 bases from J, with 13 bases between. There are 11 residues in the CDR3. This clone was seen more than once but under ten times. MiXCR reprocessed the PCR reads for TCRdb. The sample lists tens of thousands of clones; about 4% were seen once. All patients were treatment-naive before thyroid surgery. This TCR was sampled from a female donor with papillary thyroid cancer or a benign thyroid nodule (not recorded which). Some clones in this sample may be carry-over from other donors' samples. The chain recombines TRBV11-2 with TRBJ1-2; TRBD1 is a possible D gene (6 bases). The sequencing input was blood. CDR3 nucleotide sequence: TGTGCCACGCAGGGGTTCGCTGGCTACACCTTC. Its protein product is CATQGFAGYTF.